The sequence of this T cell receptor (beta chain) was determined in a study of shared clonotypes between healthy human individuals. Overall study results and limits: Generation probabilities were higher for clonotypes shared across all four sorted-subset donors than for unshared ones. A small donor pool kept down the genetic and exposure-history diversity that was represented.

TCRdb's table, derived via immunoSEQ multiplex PCR, lists solely in-frame clones and lacks some. The repertoire has about 2.3 million clones, around 90% of them found once; the top ten carry around 0.38%. As to this clone: Its specificity is unknown.

CDR3 length: 17 amino acids. V lost 3 bases and J 1 base, leaving 18 bases between the germline ends. Germline CDR1 reads SGHTA; CDR2 reads FQGTGA. The TCR was taken from a man between 18 and 29 years old in good health. Some clones in this sample may be carry-over from other donors' samples. The chain recombines TRBV7-3 with TRBJ1-1; the D gene is possibly TRBD1 (5 bases). Sequencing was done on a sample of naive CD4+ T cells from PBMCs. The subset was: CD45RA+ positively selected. DNA of the CDR3: TGTGCCAGCAGCTTCCTGGGGGATGACTCCGGGAACACTGAAGCTTTCTTT. Protein: CASSFLGDDSGNTEAFF.